This T cell receptor (beta chain) was recorded in a study of T cell responses to AZD1222 COVID-19 vaccine (dated by TCRdb to about 2021). In terms of the full investigation: AZD1222 recipients whose second dose came at about 4 weeks and those whose second dose came at about 12 weeks were combined into one group, since spike-specific TCR depth and breadth did not differ between the two schedules. Enrollment into the trials was organized by age into subgroups of 18-55, 56-69 and 70-plus years, and those subgroups contained about 160, 30 and 59 TCR-sequenced participants, respectively. A total of more than 230 trial participants underwent TCR sequencing, of whom nearly 210 had received two doses of AZD1222 and some 25 had received two doses of the MenACWY control vaccine.

The time point label on this specimen signifies: baseline before first vaccination. Vaccinee samples were obtained from the UK trials COV001 and COV002, which included a single-blind randomized controlled phase 2/3 trial of AZD1222 (ChAdOx1 nCoV-19) in healthy adults. For TCRbeta chain sequencing, PBMC samples were collected from trial participants at day 0 and at day 28 after the second dose. Paper-wide results and their limitations: Most participants were white British and females outnumbered males, and the authors suggested that clonal diversity may have been underestimated. Conclusions about previously exposed vaccinees were limited because only 5 or 6 AZD1222 recipients were SARS-CoV-2 seropositive at baseline. After two AZD1222 doses, spike-specific TCR breadth and depth were significantly higher than at day 0 and than in MenACWY recipients. Reportedly, almost half of the unique spike-specific TCRs recognized epitopes lying outside the regions that are mutated in the B.1.351 and B.1.1.7 variants. The 56-69-year group was small, and its depth increase did not reach significance, likely because of low power. Because no day 14 peak-response samples were available, the repertoires could be characterized only after the peak T cell response. Vaccine-associated CD4 TCRs spanned the whole spike protein, with dominant responses in regions 160-218 and 743-854.

Worth noting for this clone: The clone's antigen remains unknown. No base-level quality is on record; no much larger clone is a single base apart.

The CDR3 regions of human TCRbeta chains were subjected to immunosequencing. The original methods were these. Repertoire TCRs were matched against a reference library of SARS-CoV-2-specific TCRs generated with the MIRA antigen-specificity platform. Breadth was defined as the fraction of unique TCRs that were SARS-CoV-2-associated, and depth was defined as the fraction of total T cells that were SARS-CoV-2-associated. Using the MIRA data, each spike-specific TCR was assigned both to the spike region to which the TCR was reactive and to a CD4 or CD8 class. Log10-transformed breadth and depth values were compared by one-way ANOVA with Sidak's multiple comparisons tests. TCRdb's version of the immuneACCESS table is confined to in-frame rearrangements and falls short of the full clone set. An unresolved V gene accounts for under half of the shortfall where checked; the remainder is of unknown origin. That table furnishes V, J and clone size, whereas the DNA furnished D and trimming. For this sample the table gives about 140,000 clones, of which about 91% were detected only once. The ten most abundant clones make up around 3.6% of the sample.

The CDR3 runs 16 amino acids, cysteine and phenylalanine included. The only DNA kept is the CDR3, 48 bases in frame from the first base. V and J are trimmed by 1 base and 4 bases, and the gene matches miss 5 bases of the junction. Taken from the germline V gene, the CDR1 and CDR2 loops are MDHEN and SYDVKM. The V gene is TRBV28 and the J gene is TRBJ2-1, and 9 bases in between align with TRBD1. This specimen was peripheral blood, taken on day 0 of AZD1222 vaccination. This sequence originates from an adult in good health. The CDR3 has the sequence CASSLSGQGRYNEQFF. The DNA is TGTGCCAGCAGTTTATCGGGACAGGGACGGTACAATGAGCAGTTCTTC. The full variable domain, completed from the reference TRBV28 and TRBJ2-1 proteins outside the CDR3, reads DVKVTQSSRYLVKRTGEKVFLECVQDMDHENMFWYRQDPGLGLRLIYFSYDVKMKEKGDIPEGYSVSREKKERFSLILESASTNQTSMYLCASSLSGQGRYNEQFFGPGTRLTVL.